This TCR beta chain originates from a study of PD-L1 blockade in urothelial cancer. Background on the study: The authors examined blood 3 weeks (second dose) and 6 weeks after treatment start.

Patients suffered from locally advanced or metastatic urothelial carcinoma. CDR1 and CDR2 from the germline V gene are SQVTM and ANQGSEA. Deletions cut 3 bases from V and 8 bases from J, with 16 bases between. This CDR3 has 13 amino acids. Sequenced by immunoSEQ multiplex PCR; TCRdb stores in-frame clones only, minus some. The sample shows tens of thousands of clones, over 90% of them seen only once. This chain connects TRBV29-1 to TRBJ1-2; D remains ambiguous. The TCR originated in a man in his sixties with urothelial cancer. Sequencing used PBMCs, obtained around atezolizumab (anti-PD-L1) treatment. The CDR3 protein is CSVEEGTLSGYTF. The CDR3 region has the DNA TGCAGCGTTGAGGAGGGTACCCTATCGGGCTACACCTTC.